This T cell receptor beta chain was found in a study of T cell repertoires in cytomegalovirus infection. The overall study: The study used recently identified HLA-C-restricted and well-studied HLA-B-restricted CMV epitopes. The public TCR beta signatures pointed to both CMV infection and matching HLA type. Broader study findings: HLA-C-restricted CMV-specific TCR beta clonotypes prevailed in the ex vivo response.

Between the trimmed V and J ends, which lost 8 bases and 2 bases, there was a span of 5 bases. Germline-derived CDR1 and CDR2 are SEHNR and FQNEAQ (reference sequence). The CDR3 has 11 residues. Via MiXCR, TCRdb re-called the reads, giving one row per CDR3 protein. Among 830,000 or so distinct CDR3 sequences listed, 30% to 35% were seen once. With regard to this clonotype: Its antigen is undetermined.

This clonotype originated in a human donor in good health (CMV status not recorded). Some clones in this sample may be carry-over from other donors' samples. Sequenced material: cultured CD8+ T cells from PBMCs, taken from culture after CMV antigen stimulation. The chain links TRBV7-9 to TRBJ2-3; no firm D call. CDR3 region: CASLITDTQYF. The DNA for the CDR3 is TGTGCCAGCCTGATCACAGATACGCAGTATTTT.